This entry concerns a single TCR beta chain. It may be a read error: a sequence one base away is much more abundant. Bulk TCR libraries used previously described methods and listed TCR primers. TCRdb ran MiXCR on the PCR reads and lists one entry per CDR3 protein. The table has about 320,000 distinct CDR3 sequences, 20% to 25% seen once; the top ten hold over 0.7%. The data belong to a study of molecular identifiers for immune sequencing clone quantification. Across the study: Replicates partitioned RNA from approximately 20,000 or 98,000 naive CD8 cells into five parts, sequencing four.

Libraries of naive CD8 T cells were made from 20,000 to 1,000,000 sorted cells. They used 10%, 30% or 50% RNA. The CDR3 runs to 18 residues. Germline CDR1 is SGHVS and CDR2 is FNYEAQ. V gene TRBV7-6 combines with J gene TRBJ2-3; weak D call: TRBD2 (7 bases). This TCR came from a human donor in good health. Some libraries in this study had Jurkat cell RNA spiked in. The sequencing sample was made of naive CD8+ T cells from blood, with Jurkat cell RNA spiked in. Specified subset: FACS-sorted CD8+CD4-CCR7+CD45RA+ naive T cells. The CDR3 region is CASSLDHPGGGLMDTRYF. Written as DNA, the CDR3 is TGTGCCAGCAGCTTAGACCACCCTGGGGGGGGCCTCATGGATACGCGGTATTTT.